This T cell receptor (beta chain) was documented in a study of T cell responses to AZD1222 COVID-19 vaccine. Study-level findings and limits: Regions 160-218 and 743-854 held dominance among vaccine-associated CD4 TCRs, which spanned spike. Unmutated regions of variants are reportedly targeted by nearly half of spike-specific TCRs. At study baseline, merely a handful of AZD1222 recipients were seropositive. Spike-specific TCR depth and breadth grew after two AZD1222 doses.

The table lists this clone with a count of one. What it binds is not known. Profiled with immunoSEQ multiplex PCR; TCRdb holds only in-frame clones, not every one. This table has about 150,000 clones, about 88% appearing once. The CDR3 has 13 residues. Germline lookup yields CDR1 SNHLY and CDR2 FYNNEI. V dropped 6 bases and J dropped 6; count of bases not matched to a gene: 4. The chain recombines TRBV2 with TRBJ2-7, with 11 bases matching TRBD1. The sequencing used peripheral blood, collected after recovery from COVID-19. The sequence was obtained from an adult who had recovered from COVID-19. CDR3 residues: CASSRDRGAEQYF. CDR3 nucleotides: TGTGCCAGCAGCCGGGACAGGGGGGCCGAGCAGTACTTC.